The clone carrying this TCR beta chain showed up many times. As yet, its antigen is unknown. This sample was taken from a study of CD8 T cells in ankylosing spondylitis. Points from the study as a whole: A TCR beta motif made of about 8 highly homologous variants seemed typical of ankylosing spondylitis blood.

V was pared by 4 bases and J by 4 bases, with 2 bases of the junction left unmatched. CDR3 length: 13 amino acids. TCRdb independently ran MiXCR on the 5' RACE reads; one entry per CDR3 protein. Found here are 210,000 or so distinct CDR3 sequences, about a quarter of them singletons; the top ten hold 5% to 7.5%. The sequencing sample was made of blood, either unsorted or a sorted T cell fraction (not recorded which). V is TRBV12-3 or TRBV12-4 and J is TRBJ1-2; 8 bases are a match to TRBD1. This TCR came from a male donor with ankylosing spondylitis or in good health (not recorded which). DNA of the CDR3: TGTGCCAGCAGTTCGGACAGGGCCTATGGCTACACCTTC. This codes for CASSSDRAYGYTF.